This T cell receptor (beta chain) was observed in a study of cytomegalovirus exposure and HLA in healthy donors. At the level of the study: From HLA-typed donors, an early data release held about 92 million unique TCRs.

There are 16 residues in the CDR3. The germline V gene encodes CDR1 MDHEN and CDR2 SYDVKM. As regards this clone: Its antigen is unknown. Sequence at one end of the junction differs from germline and may be a read error.

60 Vbeta and 13 Jbeta primers were used in PCR. In the original processing: A later analysis tallied roughly 77 million unique TCR beta chains, about 12 million of them shared. Sequencing was performed with immunoSEQ multiplex PCR; in TCRdb, only in-frame clones are kept and a portion is missing. V and J calls and clone size are those listed in that table; D and trimming were worked out from the DNA. Here the sample spans around 170,000 clones, 82% being singletons. The study, taken as a whole, reports: A list of 164 TCR beta chains associated with cytomegalovirus was given.

The sequenced sample was PBMCs. This rearrangement joins TRBV28 to TRBJ1-1, with TRBD1 matching over 8 bases. This TCR came from a woman aged 18 to 35 in good health and CMV-seronegative. The DNA of the CDR3 is TGTGCCAGCAGCTCCCTGTGGGACAGGTCGGGCACTGAGGCTTTCTTT. Translated: CASSSLWDRSGTEAFF.